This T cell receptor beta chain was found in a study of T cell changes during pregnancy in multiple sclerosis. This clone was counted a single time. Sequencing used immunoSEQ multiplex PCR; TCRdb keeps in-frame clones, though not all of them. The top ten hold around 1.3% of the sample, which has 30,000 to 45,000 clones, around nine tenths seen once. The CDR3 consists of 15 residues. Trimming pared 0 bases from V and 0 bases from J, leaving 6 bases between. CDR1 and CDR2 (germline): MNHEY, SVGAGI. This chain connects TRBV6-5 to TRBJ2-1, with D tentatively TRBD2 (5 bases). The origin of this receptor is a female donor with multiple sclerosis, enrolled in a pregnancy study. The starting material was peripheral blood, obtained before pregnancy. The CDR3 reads CASSYSGSSYNEQFF. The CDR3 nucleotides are TGTGCCAGCAGTTACTCGGGGAGCTCCTACAATGAGCAGTTCTTC.